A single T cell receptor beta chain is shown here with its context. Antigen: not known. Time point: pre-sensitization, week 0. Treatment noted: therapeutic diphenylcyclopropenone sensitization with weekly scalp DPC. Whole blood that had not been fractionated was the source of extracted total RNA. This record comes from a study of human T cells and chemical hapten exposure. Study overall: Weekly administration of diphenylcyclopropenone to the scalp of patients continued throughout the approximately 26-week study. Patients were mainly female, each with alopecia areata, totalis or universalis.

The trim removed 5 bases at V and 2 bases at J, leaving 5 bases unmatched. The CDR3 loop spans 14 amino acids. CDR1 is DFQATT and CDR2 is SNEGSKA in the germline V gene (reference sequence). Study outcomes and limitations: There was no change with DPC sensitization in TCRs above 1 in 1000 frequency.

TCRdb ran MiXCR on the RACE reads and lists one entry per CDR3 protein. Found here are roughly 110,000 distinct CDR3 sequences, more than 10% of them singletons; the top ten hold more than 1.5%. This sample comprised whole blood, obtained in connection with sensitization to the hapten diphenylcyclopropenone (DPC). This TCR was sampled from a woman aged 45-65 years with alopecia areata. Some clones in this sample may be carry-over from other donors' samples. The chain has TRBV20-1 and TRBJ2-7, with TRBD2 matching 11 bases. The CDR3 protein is CSAHRLAGTYEQYF. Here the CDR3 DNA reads TGCAGTGCTCACAGACTAGCGGGAACCTACGAGCAGTACTTC.